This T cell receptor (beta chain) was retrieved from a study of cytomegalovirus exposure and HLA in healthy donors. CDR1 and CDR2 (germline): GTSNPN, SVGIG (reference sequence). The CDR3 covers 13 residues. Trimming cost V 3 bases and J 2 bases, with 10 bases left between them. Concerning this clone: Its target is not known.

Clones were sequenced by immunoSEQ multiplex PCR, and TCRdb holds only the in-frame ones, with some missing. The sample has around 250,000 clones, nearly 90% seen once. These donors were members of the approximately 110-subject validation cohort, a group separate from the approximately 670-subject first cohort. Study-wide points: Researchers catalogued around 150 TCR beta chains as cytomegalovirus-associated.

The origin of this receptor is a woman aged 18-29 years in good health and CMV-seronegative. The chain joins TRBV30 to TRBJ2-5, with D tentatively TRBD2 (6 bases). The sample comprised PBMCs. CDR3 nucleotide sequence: TGTGCCTGGAGCCCAGGAGGGCAAGAGACCCAGTACTTC. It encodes CAWSPGGQETQYF. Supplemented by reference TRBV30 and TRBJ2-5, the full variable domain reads SQTIHQWPATLVQPVGSPLSLECTVEGTSNPNLYWYRQAAGRGLQLLFYSVGIGQISSEVPQNLSASRPQDRQFILSSKKLLLSDSGFYLCAWSPGGQETQYFGPGTRLLVL.